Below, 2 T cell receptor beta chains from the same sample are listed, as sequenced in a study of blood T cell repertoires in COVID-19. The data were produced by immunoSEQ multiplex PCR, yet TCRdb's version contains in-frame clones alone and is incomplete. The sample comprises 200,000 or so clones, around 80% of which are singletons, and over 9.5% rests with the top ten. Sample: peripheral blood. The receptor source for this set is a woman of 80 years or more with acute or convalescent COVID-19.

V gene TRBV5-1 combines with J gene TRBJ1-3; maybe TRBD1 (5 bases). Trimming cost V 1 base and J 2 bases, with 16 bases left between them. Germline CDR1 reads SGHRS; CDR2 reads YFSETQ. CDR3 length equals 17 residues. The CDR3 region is CASSLSGTGTAGNTIYF. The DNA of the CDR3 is TGCGCCAGCAGCTTGTCAGGGACCGGGACTGCTGGAAACACCATATATTTT.

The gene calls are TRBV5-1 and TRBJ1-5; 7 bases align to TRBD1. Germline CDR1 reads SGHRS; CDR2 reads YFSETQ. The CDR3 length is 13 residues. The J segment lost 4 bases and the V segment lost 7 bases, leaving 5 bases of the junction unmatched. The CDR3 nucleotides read TGCGCCAGCGCGCCGGGACAGAATCAGCCCCAGCATTTT. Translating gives CASAPGQNQPQHF. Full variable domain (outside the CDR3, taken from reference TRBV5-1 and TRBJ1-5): KAGVTQTPRYLIKTRGQQVTLSCSPISGHRSVSWYQQTPGQGLQFLFEYFSETQRNKGNFPGRFSGRQFSNSRSEMNVSTLELGDSALYLCASAPGQNQPQHFGDGTRLSIL.